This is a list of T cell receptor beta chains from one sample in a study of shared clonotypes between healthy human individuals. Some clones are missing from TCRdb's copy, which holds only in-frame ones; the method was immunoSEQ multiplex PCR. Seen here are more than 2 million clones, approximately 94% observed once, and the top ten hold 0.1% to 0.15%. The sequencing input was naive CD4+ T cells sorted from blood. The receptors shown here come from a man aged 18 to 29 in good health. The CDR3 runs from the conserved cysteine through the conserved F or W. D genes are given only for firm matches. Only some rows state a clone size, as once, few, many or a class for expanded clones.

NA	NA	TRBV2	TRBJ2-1	TGTGCCAACTCAAATCTTGGCTACAATGAGCAGTTCTTC	CANSNLGYNEQFF
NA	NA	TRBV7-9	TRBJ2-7	TGTGCCAGCAGCTTATATACGGGGCCCTCCTACGAGCAGTACTTC	CASSLYTGPSYEQYF
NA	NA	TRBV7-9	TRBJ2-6	TGTGCCAGCAGCGCAGGGGCCAACGTCCTGACTTTC	CASSAGANVLTF
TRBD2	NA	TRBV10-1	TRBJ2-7	TGCGCCAGCAGTCGGCTAGCGGGAGCGGACGAGCAGTACTTC	CASSRLAGADEQYF
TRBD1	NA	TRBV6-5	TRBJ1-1	TGTGCCAGCAGAGAAAGACAGGGGCGAGCTTTCTTT	CASRERQGRAFF
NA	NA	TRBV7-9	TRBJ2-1	TGTGCCAGCAGCTTTTCGGCCCCTTACTACAATGAGCAGTTCTTC	CASSFSAPYYNEQFF
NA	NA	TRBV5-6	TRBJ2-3	TGTGCCAGCAGCTTGTATGGGACTACAGATACGCAGTATTTT	CASSLYGTTDTQYF
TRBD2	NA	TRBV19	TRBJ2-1	TGTGCCAGTAGTATGGCTAGCGGGGGAGGCCTCAATGAGCAGTTCTTC	CASSMASGGGLNEQFF
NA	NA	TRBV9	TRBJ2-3	TGTGCCAGCAGCGTAGGGGGACAATCCAATACGCAGTATTTT	CASSVGGQSNTQYF
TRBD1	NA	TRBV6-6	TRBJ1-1	TGTGCCAGCGACGGACAGGGGGAGAGGAACACTGAAGCTTTCTTT	CASDGQGERNTEAFF
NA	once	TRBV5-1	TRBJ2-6	TGCGCCAGCACCCAGGGGGGGGCTGGGGCCAACGTCCTGACTTTC	CASTQGGAGANVLTF
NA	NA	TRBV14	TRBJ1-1	TGTGCCAGCAGCCAAACGGTGAACACTGAAGCTTTCTTT	CASSQTVNTEAFF
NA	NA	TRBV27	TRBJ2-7	TGTGCCAGCAGTTCGAAGTCCCTGGGCGAGCAGTACTTC	CASSSKSLGEQYF
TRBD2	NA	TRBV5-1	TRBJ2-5	TGCGCCAGCAGCTCCCACAGAAAACTCCAGTTAGCGGGAGTGGTGGAGACCCAGTACTTC	CASSSHRKLQLAGVVETQYF
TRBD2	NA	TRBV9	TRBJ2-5	TGTGCCAGCAGCGTCGGCGGGAGAGGGGAGACCCAGTACTTC	CASSVGGRGETQYF
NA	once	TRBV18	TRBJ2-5	TGTGCCAGCTCACCTAACAACCAAGAGACCCAGTACTTC	CASSPNNQETQYF
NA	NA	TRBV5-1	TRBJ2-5	TGCGCCAGCAGCTCCGGGTCTCAAGAGACCCAGTACTTC	CASSSGSQETQYF
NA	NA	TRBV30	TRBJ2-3	TGTGCCTGGAGCGACCTACAGCTCAGCACAGATACGCAGTATTTT	CAWSDLQLSTDTQYF
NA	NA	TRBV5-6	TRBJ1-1	TGTGCCAGCAGCTTGTGGACCCAGGGTTTTGTCACTGGAGCTTTCTTT	CASSLWTQGFVTGAFF
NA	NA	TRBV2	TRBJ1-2	TGTGCCAGCAGTGAATTCGGTCCAACTGCTAACTATGGCTACACCTTC	CASSEFGPTANYGYTF
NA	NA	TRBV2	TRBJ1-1	TGTGCCAGCAGTGAAGCGCGAGTATTGAACACTGAAGCTTTCTTT	CASSEARVLNTEAFF
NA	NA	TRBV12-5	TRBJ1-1	TGTGCTAGTGGTTTGGCCCCTAGGGGGGACACTGAAGCTTTCTTT	CASGLAPRGDTEAFF